This T cell receptor (beta chain) is from a study of T cells after yellow fever vaccination. The CDR3 consists of 13 residues. The germline V gene has CDR1 DFQATT and CDR2 SNEGSKA (reference sequence). Trimming removed 1 base at V and 8 bases at J, with 14 bases between. TCRdb reanalysed the 5' RACE reads using MiXCR and keeps one entry per CDR3 protein. The sample gives under 300,000 distinct CDR3 sequences, 6.9% of which show up once; approximately 0.87% is in the top ten. This clonotype came up a few times. What it recognizes is unknown. Whole-study findings and limits: High-abundance clonotypes from the bulk population could contaminate FACS-sorted repertoires.

Sequenced material: CD4+ T cells sorted from PBMCs, taken 15 days after the yellow fever booster vaccination. The sequence came from a young man who received the YFV17D yellow fever vaccine. The chain joins TRBV20-1 to TRBJ1-1, with D perhaps TRBD1 (5 bases). This chain's CDR3 is CSARVPLGQEAFF. In DNA form, the CDR3 reads TGCAGTGCTAGAGTCCCTTTGGGGCAAGAAGCTTTCTTT.